This T cell receptor (beta chain) was sequenced during a study of T cells after yellow fever vaccination. Whole-study context: Where fractions had low cell numbers, libraries were prepared from them with the SMART-Seq v4 Ultra Low Input RNA kit.

Germline lookup yields CDR1 SGHAT and CDR2 FQDESV (reference sequence). The CDR3 extends over 19 amino acids. With 5 bases clipped from V and 7 bases from J, the junction kept 16 bases outside the gene matches. From the 5' RACE reads, TCRdb called clonotypes with MiXCR, one entry per CDR3 protein. Among 300,000 or so distinct CDR3 sequences, about an eighth were seen once, and the ten largest hold roughly 0.5%. This clonotype was seen more than once but under ten times. Here the sequenced sample was CD4+ T cells sorted from PBMCs, taken 45 days after the yellow fever booster vaccination. This receptor was identified in a man aged 30 to 39 who received the YFV17D yellow fever vaccine. The chain has TRBV11-1 and TRBJ2-1; 14 bases agree with TRBD2. CDR3 nucleotide sequence: TGTGCCAGCAGCCACGGCTGGTCGGGACTAGCGGGAGTAGGTAATGAGCAGTTCTTC. This codes for CASSHGWSGLAGVGNEQFF.